The clone carrying this T cell receptor beta chain has a single count. The method was immunoSEQ multiplex PCR; TCRdb's version includes in-frame clones alone and lacks a portion of them. The sample contains a few hundred thousand clones, roughly 85% of which appear only once. The data belong to a study of blood T cell repertoires in COVID-19. For the study at large: Sources were T cells, B-cell-depleted T cells, or PBMCs; the material itself was cDNA or gDNA.

The TCR comes from a man aged 25 to 40 who had recovered from COVID-19. Input material: peripheral blood.

The chain's CDR3 is CASRPPGRVGEQYF. The CDR3 DNA is TGTGCCAGCAGGCCACCCGGCAGGGTCGGCGAGCAGTACTTC. The chain employs TRBV11-2 and TRBJ2-7, with D perhaps TRBD1 (5 bases). The CDR3 consists of 14 residues. V dropped 6 bases and J dropped 6 bases, with 18 bases sitting between them. CDR1 and CDR2 from the germline V gene are SGHAT and FQNNGV.